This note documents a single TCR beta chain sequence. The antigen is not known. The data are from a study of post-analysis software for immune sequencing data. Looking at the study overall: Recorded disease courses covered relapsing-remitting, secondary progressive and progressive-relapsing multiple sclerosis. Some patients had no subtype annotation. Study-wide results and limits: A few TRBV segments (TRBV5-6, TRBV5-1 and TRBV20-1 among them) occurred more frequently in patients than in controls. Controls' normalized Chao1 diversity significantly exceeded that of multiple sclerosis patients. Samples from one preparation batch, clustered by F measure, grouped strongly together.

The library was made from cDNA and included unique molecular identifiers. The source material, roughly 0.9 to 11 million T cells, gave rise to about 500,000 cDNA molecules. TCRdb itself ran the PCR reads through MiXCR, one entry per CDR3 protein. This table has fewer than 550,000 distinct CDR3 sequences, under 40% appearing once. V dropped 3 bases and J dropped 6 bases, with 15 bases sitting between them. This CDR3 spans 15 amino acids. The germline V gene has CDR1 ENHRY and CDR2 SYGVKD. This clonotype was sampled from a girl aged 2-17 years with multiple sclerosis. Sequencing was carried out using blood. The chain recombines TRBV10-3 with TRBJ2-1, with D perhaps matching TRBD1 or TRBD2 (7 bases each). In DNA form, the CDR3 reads TGTGCCATCAGTGATTCGTCCAGGGGGGGCAATGAGCAGTTCTTC. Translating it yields CAISDSSRGGNEQFF.